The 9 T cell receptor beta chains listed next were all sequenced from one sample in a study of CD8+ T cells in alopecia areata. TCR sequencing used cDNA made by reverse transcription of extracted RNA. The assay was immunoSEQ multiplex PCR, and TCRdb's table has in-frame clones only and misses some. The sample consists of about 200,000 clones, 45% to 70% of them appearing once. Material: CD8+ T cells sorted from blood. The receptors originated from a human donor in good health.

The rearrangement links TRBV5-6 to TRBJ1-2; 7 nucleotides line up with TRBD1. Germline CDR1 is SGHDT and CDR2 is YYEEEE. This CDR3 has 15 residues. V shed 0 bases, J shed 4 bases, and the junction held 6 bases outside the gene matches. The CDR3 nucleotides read TGTGCCAGCAGCTTGGACGGGACAGCCCTCTATGGCTACACCTTC. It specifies CASSLDGTALYGYTF.

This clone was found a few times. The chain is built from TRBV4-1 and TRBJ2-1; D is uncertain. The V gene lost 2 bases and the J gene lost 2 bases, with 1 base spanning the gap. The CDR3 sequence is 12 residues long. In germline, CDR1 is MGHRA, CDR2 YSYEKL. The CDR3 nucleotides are TGCGCCAGCAGCCAACCCTACAATGAGCAGTTCTTC. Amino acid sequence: CASSQPYNEQFF.

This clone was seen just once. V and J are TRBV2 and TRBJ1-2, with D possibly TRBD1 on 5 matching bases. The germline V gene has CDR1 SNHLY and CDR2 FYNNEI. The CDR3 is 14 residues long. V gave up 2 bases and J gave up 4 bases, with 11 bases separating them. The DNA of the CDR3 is TGTGCCAGCAGTGAAAGGGAGGGGTTCTATGGCTACACCTTC. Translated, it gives CASSEREGFYGYTF.

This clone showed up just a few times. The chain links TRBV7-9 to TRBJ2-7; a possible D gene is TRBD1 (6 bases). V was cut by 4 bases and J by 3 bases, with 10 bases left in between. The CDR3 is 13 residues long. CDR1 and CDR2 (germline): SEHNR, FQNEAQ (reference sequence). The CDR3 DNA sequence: TGTGCCAGCAGCTCGAAGGACAGCTACGAGCAGTACTTC. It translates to CASSSKDSYEQYF.

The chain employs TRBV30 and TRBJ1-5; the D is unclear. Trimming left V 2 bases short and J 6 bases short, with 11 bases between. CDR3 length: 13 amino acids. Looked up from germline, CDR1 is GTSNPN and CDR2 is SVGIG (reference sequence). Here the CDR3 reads CAWSPQGFQPQHF. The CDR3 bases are TGTGCCTGGAGTCCTCAAGGGTTTCAGCCCCAGCATTTT.

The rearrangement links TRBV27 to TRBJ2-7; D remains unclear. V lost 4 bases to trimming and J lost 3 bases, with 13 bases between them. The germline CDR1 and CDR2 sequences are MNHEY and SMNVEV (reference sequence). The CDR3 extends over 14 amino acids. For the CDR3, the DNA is TGTGCCAGCAGTTCCTTCGGGTCCTACTACGAGCAGTACTTC. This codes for CASSSFGSYYEQYF.

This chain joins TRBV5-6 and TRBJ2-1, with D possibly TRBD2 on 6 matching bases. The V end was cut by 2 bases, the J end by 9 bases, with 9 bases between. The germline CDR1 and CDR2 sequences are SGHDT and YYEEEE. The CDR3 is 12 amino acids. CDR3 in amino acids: CASSLAGGEQFF. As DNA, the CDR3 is TGTGCCAGCAGCTTAGCCGGGGGTGAGCAGTTCTTC.

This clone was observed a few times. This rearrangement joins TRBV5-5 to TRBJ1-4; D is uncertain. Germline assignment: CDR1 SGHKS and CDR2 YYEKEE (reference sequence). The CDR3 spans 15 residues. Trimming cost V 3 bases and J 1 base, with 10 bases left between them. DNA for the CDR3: TGTGCCAGCAGCTCCCCGACGGGAACTAATGAAAAACTGTTTTTT. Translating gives CASSSPTGTNEKLFF.

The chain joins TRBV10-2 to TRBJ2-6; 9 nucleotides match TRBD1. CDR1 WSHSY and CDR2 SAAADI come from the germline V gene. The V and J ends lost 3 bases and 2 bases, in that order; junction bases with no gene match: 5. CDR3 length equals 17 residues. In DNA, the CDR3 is TGCGCCAGCAGTGAAGGGACAGGGATGCCTGGGGCCAACGTCCTGACTTTC. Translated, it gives CASSEGTGMPGANVLTF.